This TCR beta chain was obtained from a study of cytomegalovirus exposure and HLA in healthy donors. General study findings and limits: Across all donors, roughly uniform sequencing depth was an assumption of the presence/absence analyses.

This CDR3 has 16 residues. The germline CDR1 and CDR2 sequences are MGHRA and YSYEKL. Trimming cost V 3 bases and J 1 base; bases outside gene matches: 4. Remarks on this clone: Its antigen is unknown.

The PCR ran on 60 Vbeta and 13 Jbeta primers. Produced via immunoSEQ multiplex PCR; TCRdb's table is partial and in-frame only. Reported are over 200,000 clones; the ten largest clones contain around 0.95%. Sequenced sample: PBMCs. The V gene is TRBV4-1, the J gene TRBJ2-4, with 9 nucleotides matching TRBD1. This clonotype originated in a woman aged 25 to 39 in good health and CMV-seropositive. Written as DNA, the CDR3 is TGCGCCAGCAGCCATGTAGACAGGGGGGCCAAAAACATTCAGTACTTC. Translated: CASSHVDRGAKNIQYF.